Presented here are 23 T cell receptor beta chains from one specimen sequenced in a study of response to subunit inactivated influenza vaccine (dated by TCRdb to the late 2010s). The protocol used for the library was RT-PCR. Sequencing was carried out with an Illumina HiSeq 2500. TCRdb trimmed the raw reads at Q25, called clones with MiXCR and kept productive beta chains. Under each unique CDR3 protein, matching rows form one entry showing the most common genes and DNA. A total of about 500,000 distinct CDR3 sequences appear in this sample, approximately 15% of them only once. The leading ten clones occupy less than 4% of the sample. This material consisted of CD4+ T cells sorted from PBMCs, taken around 25 months after vaccination. These receptors were taken from a man between 50 and 75 years old who received an inactivated influenza vaccine. Donor details come from another sample of the same person, matched by shared clones.

In this sample, this clonotype turned up many times. As DNA, the CDR3 is TGTGCCAGCAGCTTTTCGTTGACCGGGGAGCTGTTTTTT. Translation: CASSFSLTGELFF. V gene TRBV7-2 combines with J gene TRBJ2-2; D not resolved. Trimming left V 3 bases short and J 5 bases short, with 7 bases between. Germline V CDR1 and CDR2: SGHTA, FQGNSA. The CDR3 consists of 13 residues.

This clonotype has more than one count but fewer than ten. The chain links TRBV6-5 to TRBJ1-6; 9 nucleotides line up with TRBD1. The CDR3 is made up of 15 amino acids. Germline V CDR1 and CDR2: MNHEY, SVGAGI. The ends lost 2 bases at V and 10 bases at J; junction bases unmatched: 6. The DNA of the CDR3 is TGTGCCAGCAGTTACACCGACAGGGGGAGATCACCCCTCCACTTT. Translation: CASSYTDRGRSPLHF.

The chain employs TRBV5-1 and TRBJ2-2; D unresolved. V was pared by 4 bases and J by 7 bases, with 14 bases between. This CDR3 is 14 amino acids long. CDR1 and CDR2 (germline): SGHRS, YFSETQ. This CDR3 is CASSRVPDGGELFF. The CDR3 region has the DNA TGCGCCAGCAGCAGGGTTCCGGACGGCGGGGAGCTGTTTTTT.

This clonotype has ten or more counts. V usage is TRBV5-1 and J usage is TRBJ1-3; no definite D call. The V end was cut by 0 bases, the J end by 0 bases, with 13 bases between. CDR3 length: 17 residues. Germline V gives CDR1 SGHRS, CDR2 YFSETQ. The CDR3 sequence: CASSLGTSYSSGNTIYF. Here the CDR3 DNA reads TGCGCCAGCAGCTTGGGCACCTCCTACAGCTCTGGAAACACCATATATTTT. The whole variable domain, remainder taken from reference TRBV5-1 and TRBJ1-3, is KAGVTQTPRYLIKTRGQQVTLSCSPISGHRSVSWYQQTPGQGLQFLFEYFSETQRNKGNFPGRFSGRQFSNSRSEMNVSTLELGDSALYLCASSLGTSYSSGNTIYFGEGSWLTVV.

The gene calls are TRBV4-2 and TRBJ2-5; D uncertain. The CDR3 is 15 amino acids. Per germline, CDR1 LGHNA and CDR2 YNFKEQ. V dropped 0 bases and J dropped 2 bases, with 10 bases sitting between them. CDR3 loop: CASSQDSGVQETQYF. Written as DNA, the CDR3 is TGTGCCAGCAGCCAAGATAGTGGAGTACAAGAGACCCAGTACTTC.

This clonotype was detected once. Written as DNA, the CDR3 is TGTGCCAGCCGGGACAGGCTGCACAATGAGCAGTTCTTC. Translating it yields CASRDRLHNEQFF. The genes are TRBV27 and TRBJ2-1, with TRBD1 matching over 8 bases. Germline CDR1 MNHEY, CDR2 SMNVEV (reference sequence). The CDR3 totals 13 residues. Germline trimming cut 8 bases from V and 5 bases from J; bases unmatched to any gene: 5.

The chain couples TRBV3-1 to TRBJ2-2; the match to TRBD2 covers 8 bases. V was clipped by 11 bases and J by 0 bases; unmatched bases: 17. The CDR3 extends over 18 amino acids. Germline V gene lookup returns CDR1 LGHDT and CDR2 YNNKEL (reference sequence). CDR3 sequence reads: CALRGGRRIIANTGELFF. DNA for the CDR3: TGTGCCCTCCGGGGGGGCAGGCGAATAATCGCGAACACCGGGGAGCTGTTTTTT.

This sequence joins TRBV18 and TRBJ2-1; 8 bases agree with TRBD1. With V trimmed by 6 bases and J by 8 bases, 6 bases remained unmatched. Germline V gives CDR1 KGHSH, CDR2 LQKENI. This CDR3 is built from 13 residues. The CDR3 bases are TGTGCCAGCTCCAGAATACAGGGGGATGAGCAGTTCTTC. Translating it yields CASSRIQGDEQFF.

This clonotype has a handful of counts. This rearrangement joins TRBV2 to TRBJ2-7; 8 bases are a match to TRBD1. Looked up from germline, CDR1 is SNHLY and CDR2 is FYNNEI. Germline trimming cut 0 bases from V and 2 bases from J; bases unmatched to any gene: 12. The CDR3 has 18 amino acids. The CDR3 protein is CASSEAFPRDRWAYEQYF. The CDR3 DNA sequence: TGTGCCAGCAGTGAAGCATTTCCCCGGGACAGGTGGGCCTACGAGCAGTACTTC.

V usage is TRBV20-1 and J usage is TRBJ2-1; no firm D call. The V and J ends lost 2 bases and 4 bases respectively, with 15 bases between them. Germline lookup yields CDR1 DFQATT and CDR2 SNEGSKA (reference sequence). The CDR3 has 15 amino acids. The CDR3 is CSARPGRGNYNEQFF. The CDR3 coding sequence is TGCAGTGCTAGACCCGGCCGCGGTAATTACAATGAGCAGTTCTTC.

This clonotype was recorded a few times. The rearrangement links TRBV3-1 to TRBJ2-1; TRBD2 is a possible D gene (6 bases). Trimming cost V 3 bases and J 6 bases, with 12 bases left between them. CDR1 and CDR2 from the germline V gene are LGHDT and YNNKEL (reference sequence). The CDR3 consists of 14 residues. This chain's CDR3 is CASSQMLAANEQFF. CDR3 coding DNA: TGTGCCAGCAGCCAGATGTTAGCGGCCAATGAGCAGTTCTTC.

This chain uses TRBV20-1 with TRBJ2-7, with a possible D match to TRBD2 (6 bases). This CDR3 is 15 amino acids long. Germline CDR1 and CDR2: DFQATT and SNEGSKA (reference sequence). V was pared by 3 bases and J by 0 bases, with 15 bases between. The CDR3 protein is CSASWGGATSYEQYF. The CDR3 bases are TGCAGTGCTAGTTGGGGAGGCGCAACCTCCTACGAGCAGTACTTC.

This clonotype has only a few counts. The chain recombines TRBV7-9 with TRBJ1-2; D is perhaps TRBD1 (5 bases). The CDR3 runs to 15 residues. Trimming took 1 base from V and 8 from J, leaving 17 bases between them. CDR1 is SEHNR, CDR2 FQNEAQ, per germline (reference sequence). The CDR3 DNA is TGTGCCAGCAGCTTAGTAGCCGGCGGAAACAGGGGCTACACCTTC. This gives the protein CASSLVAGGNRGYTF.

This clonotype was detected only a few times. The chain has TRBV18 and TRBJ2-5, with D hard to call. V lost 3 bases and J 5 bases, leaving 7 bases between the germline ends. The germline CDR1 and CDR2 sequences are KGHSH and LQKENI. This CDR3 contains 12 residues. CDR3 loop: CASSPRMETQYF. The CDR3 coding sequence is TGTGCCAGCTCACCGAGGATGGAGACCCAGTACTTC.

This clonotype occurred many times. The chain couples TRBV5-6 to TRBJ2-4; D unclear. Per the germline V gene, CDR1 is SGHDT and CDR2 is YYEEEE. V gave up 1 base and J gave up 0 bases, with 14 bases separating them. This CDR3 is 17 amino acids long. CDR3 protein: CASSLSLSGLAKNIQYF. The CDR3 nucleotides read TGTGCCAGCAGCTTGTCGCTCTCGGGTTTAGCCAAAAACATTCAGTACTTC.

The chain couples TRBV7-2 to TRBJ2-3, with TRBD2 matching 8 bases. This CDR3 spans 16 amino acids. Germline assignment: CDR1 SGHTA and CDR2 FQGNSA. V was clipped by 1 base and J by 4 bases; unmatched bases: 7. CDR3 sequence reads: CASSLGAGGAADTQYF. DNA of the CDR3: TGTGCCAGCAGCTTAGGGGCGGGAGGCGCGGCAGATACGCAGTATTTT. Drawing the rest from reference TRBV7-2 and TRBJ2-3, the complete variable domain is GAGVSQSPSNKVTEKGKDVELRCDPISGHTALYWYRQSLGQGLEFLIYFQGNSAPDKSGLPSDRFSAERTGGSVSTLTIQRTQQEDSAVYLCASSLGAGGAADTQYFGPGTRLTVL.

The chain uses TRBV20-1 and TRBJ2-7; perhaps TRBD1 as D (5 bases). The CDR3 spans 13 residues. V was cut by 1 base and J by 4 bases, with 11 bases left in between. Per germline, CDR1 DFQATT and CDR2 SNEGSKA (reference sequence). This CDR3 reads CSARVTTEYEQYF. CDR3 nucleotides: TGCAGTGCTAGAGTGACGACAGAGTACGAGCAGTACTTC.

The chain carries TRBV20-1 and TRBJ2-5; no definite D call. Trimming pared 0 bases from V and 5 bases from J, leaving 13 bases between. The CDR3 totals 14 residues. Germline V gene lookup returns CDR1 DFQATT and CDR2 SNEGSKA (reference sequence). CDR3 DNA sequence: TGCAGTGCTAGAGATTCGGTCGTCCGGGAGACCCAGTACTTC. It translates to CSARDSVVRETQYF.

The CDR3 DNA follows: TGTGCCAGCAGTATGCAGGGAGTGAACACCGGGGAGCTGTTTTTT. Amino acids: CASSMQGVNTGELFF. The V and J genes are TRBV6-2 or TRBV6-3 and TRBJ2-2, with D perhaps TRBD1 or TRBD2 (5 bases each). The CDR3 contains 15 residues. CDR1 and CDR2 (germline): MNHEY, SVGEGT. Trimming cost V 5 bases and J 1 base, with 11 bases left between them.

This chain joins TRBV4-1 and TRBJ2-5; TRBD2 aligns across 13 bases. This CDR3 has 15 amino acids. The V segment lost 3 bases and the J segment 4 bases; nucleotides outside the gene matches: 2. Germline lookup yields CDR1 MGHRA and CDR2 YSYEKL. Here the CDR3 DNA reads TGCGCCAGCAGCCATACTAGCGGGGGGGGAGAGACCCAGTACTTC. Translating it yields CASSHTSGGGETQYF.

This clonotype showed up just a few times. V is TRBV9 and J is TRBJ2-7, with D unresolved. CDR1 is SGDLS and CDR2 is YYNGEE in the germline V gene. Deletions cut 0 bases from V and 6 bases from J, with 10 bases between. The CDR3 has 13 residues. CDR3 bases: TGTGCCAGCAGCGTAGCTGGGTCTCCCGAGCAGTACTTC. Translating it yields CASSVAGSPEQYF.

In its sample, this clonotype was seen once. The rearrangement joins TRBV7-9 to TRBJ1-6; D ambiguous. CDR3 length: 14 residues. Germline V gene lookup returns CDR1 SEHNR and CDR2 FQNEAQ (reference sequence). Deletions cut 1 base from V and 8 bases from J, with 9 bases between. This CDR3 is CASSLGVSHSPLHF. The CDR3 coding sequence is TGTGCCAGCAGCTTAGGGGTCAGTCATTCACCCCTCCACTTT.

This clonotype was found many times. The chain joins TRBV7-2 to TRBJ1-4; the D is unclear. Trimming left V 4 bases short and J 4 bases short, with 4 bases between. This CDR3 is 12 amino acids long. Germline V CDR1 and CDR2: SGHTA, FQGNSA. The CDR3 coding sequence is TGTGCCAGCAGCTCCTATAATGAAAAACTGTTTTTT. Its translation is CASSSYNEKLFF.